The 17 T cell receptor beta chains in this list originate from one sample, sequenced in a study of cytomegalovirus exposure and HLA in healthy donors. The PCR contained 60 Vbeta and 13 Jbeta primers. Repertoires were generated with immunoSEQ multiplex PCR, while TCRdb's copy carries only in-frame clones and drops some. The sample includes roughly 180,000 clones, 75% of them seen just once. The sequencing sample was made of PBMCs. The receptors derive from a male donor in good health and CMV-seronegative.

This clone showed up just a few times. V gene TRBV25-1 combines with J gene TRBJ2-3; 9 nucleotides match TRBD2. Germline V CDR1 and CDR2: MGHDK, SYGVNS. Trimming took 4 bases from V and 5 from J; bases not matched to a gene: 13. The CDR3 is 17 amino acids. DNA of the CDR3: TGTGCCAGCAGTGCAACCGGACTAGCGTTACCAGGAGATACGCAGTATTTT. Encoded protein: CASSATGLALPGDTQYF.

J is TRBJ1-2 and V is TRBV2, with a possible D match to TRBD1 (6 bases). Germline V gene data show CDR1 as SNHLY and CDR2 as FYNNEI. The V end was cut by 3 bases, the J end by 0 bases, with 8 bases between. The CDR3 extends over 14 amino acids. The CDR3, as DNA: TGTGCCAGCAGTGACAGGGGAGCTAACTATGGCTACACCTTC. Protein product: CASSDRGANYGYTF.

This clone was counted a few times. Germline is not matched at one junction end, which may reflect a read error. The chain is built from TRBV7-9 and TRBJ2-3, with TRBD2 matching 10 bases. Germline V gene lookup returns CDR1 SEHNR and CDR2 FQNEAQ (reference sequence). The CDR3 has 17 residues. The CDR3 is CSSSFPSSGREADTQYF. The DNA of the CDR3 is TGTTCCAGCAGCTTCCCCTCGAGCGGGAGGGAGGCAGATACGCAGTATTTT. The variable domain in full, completed from reference TRBV7-9 and TRBJ2-3, reads DTGVSQNPRHKITKRGQNVTFRCDPISEHNRLYWYRQTLGQGPEFLTYFQNEAQLEKSRLLSDRFSAERPKGSFSTLEIQRTEQGDSAMYLCSSSFPSSGREADTQYFGPGTRLTVL.

The CDR3 loop is CASSTEQGISGNTIYF. The CDR3 DNA follows: TGCGCCAGCAGCACCGAACAGGGTATCTCTGGAAACACCATATATTTT. V and J are TRBV5-1 and TRBJ1-3; D possibly corresponds to TRBD1 (6 bases). Germline CDR1 and CDR2: SGHRS and YFSETQ. This CDR3 is 16 amino acids long. V gave up 4 bases and J gave up 0 bases, with 14 bases separating them.

This clone was seen a few times. The chain couples TRBV19 to TRBJ2-7; TRBD1 aligns across 7 bases. The germline gives CDR1 LNHDA, CDR2 SQIVND (reference sequence). Trimming cost V 5 bases and J 7 bases; bases outside gene matches: 8. The CDR3 runs to 13 residues. The CDR3 is CASSPSTGFEQYF. CDR3 nucleotide sequence: TGTGCCAGTAGTCCATCGACAGGGTTTGAGCAGTACTTC.

This clone was counted a few times. The chain is built from TRBV5-5 and TRBJ2-7, with 8 positions matching TRBD1. The CDR3 is 14 residues long. Germline values: CDR1 SGHKS, CDR2 YYEKEE (reference sequence). J lost 0 bases, V lost 4 bases, and 3 bases had no gene match. CDR3 sequence: CASSLQGGSYEQYF. The DNA of the CDR3 is TGTGCCAGCAGCCTACAGGGGGGCTCCTACGAGCAGTACTTC. Looking up the rest from reference TRBV5-5 and TRBJ2-7 gives the full variable domain: DAGVTQSPTHLIKTRGQQVTLRCSPISGHKSVSWYQQVLGQGPQFIFQYYEKEERGRGNFPDRFSARQFPNYSSELNVNALLLGDSALYLCASSLQGGSYEQYFGPGTRLTVT.

The chain links TRBV11-2 to TRBJ2-7; D remains ambiguous. CDR3 length equals 11 residues. Germline CDR1 and CDR2: SGHAT and FQNNGV. Trimming took off 3 bases at V and 3 bases at J, with 3 bases between the two ends. The CDR3 spells CASSFIYEQYF. In nucleotides, the CDR3 is TGTGCCAGCAGCTTCATCTACGAGCAGTACTTC.

The J gene is TRBJ1-5, the V gene TRBV28; a possible D gene is TRBD1 (6 bases). Germline loops: CDR1 MDHEN, CDR2 SYDVKM. Trimming shortened V by 6 bases and J by 3 bases, and 9 bases separated the two germline ends. The CDR3 contains 13 residues. This CDR3 is CASRGQFNQPQHF. CDR3 nucleotides: TGTGCCAGCAGAGGACAGTTCAATCAGCCCCAGCATTTT.

The rearrangement links TRBV4-1 to TRBJ1-5; D is ambiguous. The CDR3 is 18 residues long. CDR1 MGHRA and CDR2 YSYEKL come from the germline V gene. V lost 5 bases, J lost 2 bases, and 22 bases lay in between. The CDR3 nucleotides read TGCGCCAGCAGCTCCTTCCCGAGGGAGGAAAGCGGCAATCAGCCCCAGCATTTT. Translating gives CASSSFPREESGNQPQHF.

The chain joins TRBV6-1 to TRBJ2-4, with D possibly being TRBD2 (6 bases). This CDR3 contains 19 residues. V was trimmed by 0 bases and J by 0 bases, leaving 18 bases between them. Germline-derived CDR1 and CDR2 are MNHNS and SASEGT. The DNA for the CDR3 is TGTGCCAGCAGTGAAGCGATCGGCGGGGTCTCCTTAGCCAAAAACATTCAGTACTTC. Its translation is CASSEAIGGVSLAKNIQYF.

The gene calls are TRBV6-1 and TRBJ1-3, with D perhaps matching TRBD1 (5 bases). This CDR3 has 15 residues. Per the germline V gene, CDR1 is MNHNS and CDR2 is SASEGT. V was shortened by 7 bases and J by 4 bases, with 17 bases between the two germline ends. The CDR3 protein is CASNLQVESGNTIYF. The CDR3 DNA follows: TGTGCCAGCAACCTACAGGTCGAGTCCGGAAACACCATATATTTT.

The rearrangement links TRBV6-6 to TRBJ2-3; maybe TRBD2 (5 bases). V lost 5 bases to trimming and J lost 6 bases, with 21 bases between them. The germline V gene encodes CDR1 MNHNY and CDR2 SVGAGI (reference sequence). The CDR3 has 16 amino acids. The CDR3 is CASSPLVGDGRDTQYF. The CDR3 coding sequence is TGTGCCAGCAGTCCACTGGTGGGAGATGGGCGGGATACGCAGTATTTT.

The CDR3 DNA sequence: TGTGCCAGCAGTTGGGGAGGAGCGCCGAACAATGAGCAGTTCTTC. Protein: CASSWGGAPNNEQFF. The V call is TRBV6-6, the J call TRBJ2-1, with TRBD2 as a possible D gene (6 bases). This CDR3 has 15 amino acids. Germline CDR1 and CDR2: MNHNY and SVGAGI (reference sequence). V lost 4 bases, J lost 5 bases, and 15 bases lay in between.

On this clone: In the same sample, other DNA sequences code for this CDR3. The chain joins TRBV30 to TRBJ1-5; weak D call: TRBD1 (5 bases). V gave up 1 base and J gave up 2 bases, with 6 bases separating them. The germline CDR1 and CDR2 sequences are GTSNPN and SVGIG (reference sequence). The length of the CDR3 is 13 residues. In nucleotides, the CDR3 is TGTGCCTGGAGTGCACAGGGCAATCAGCCCCAGCATTTT. Protein sequence: CAWSAQGNQPQHF.

Notes on this clone: The same CDR3 also results from other DNA sequences found in this sample. This sequence joins TRBV6-1 and TRBJ2-1; 8 positions match TRBD2. Germline loops: CDR1 MNHNS, CDR2 SASEGT. CDR3 size: 15 residues. Trimming took 6 bases from V and 4 from J; bases not matched to a gene: 8. CDR3 sequence (DNA): TGTGCCAGCAGCTCCCTAGCGGGTCAATACAATGAGCAGTTCTTC. Protein sequence: CASSSLAGQYNEQFF.

The chain links TRBV6-6 to TRBJ1-2; weak D call: TRBD1 (6 bases). This CDR3 has 16 amino acids. Trimming took off 0 bases at V and 8 bases at J, with 19 bases between the two ends. Germline CDR1 reads MNHNY; CDR2 reads SVGAGI (reference sequence). CDR3: CASSYSTRQAAEGYTF. The CDR3 DNA sequence: TGTGCCAGCAGTTACTCAACCAGACAGGCCGCGGAGGGCTACACCTTC.

The chain combines TRBV30 with TRBJ1-1; 7 bases map to TRBD1. Germline V gene data show CDR1 as GTSNPN and CDR2 as SVGIG (reference sequence). Trimming took 2 bases from V and 4 from J; bases not matched to a gene: 7. The CDR3 is made up of 14 amino acids. The CDR3 sequence is CAWSPTGWVTEAFF. The DNA for the CDR3 is TGTGCCTGGAGTCCGACAGGGTGGGTCACTGAAGCTTTCTTT.